The clone carrying this TCR beta chain came up once. Its antigen remains unidentified. The data were taken from a study of Ad26.COV2.S vaccination and SARS-CoV-2 variants. As to treatment: 15 to 20 received Ad26.COV2.S at low or high dose, single or two shots; about 5 received placebo; per-sample allocation not given. The samples date from day 63 after the first vaccine or placebo injection. Expressing Wuhan-strain SARS-CoV-2 spike, an Ad26 vector served as the vaccine. J was trimmed by 6 bases and V by 1 base; bases with no gene match: 0. This CDR3 spans 14 amino acids. Germline CDR1 is SGHNT and CDR2 is YENEEA. Whole-study results and caveats: After vaccination, reports described spike-specific CD8+ and CD4+ T cell responses as showing substantial breadth.

Here immunoSEQ multiplex PCR was the method, and the copy in TCRdb shows in-frame clones only, minus some. The top ten hold about 7.4% of the sample, which has about 380,000 clones, roughly 80% seen once. This TCR derives from a person between 18 and 65 years old who received the Ad26.COV2.S COVID-19 vaccine or a placebo. This rearrangement joins TRBV11-3 to TRBJ2-2, with 9 bases aligning to TRBD1. Here the sequenced sample was peripheral blood, taken in a trial of Ad26.COV2.S vaccine versus placebo. The CDR3 DNA follows: TGTGCCAGCAGCTTAGGACAGGGGGCCGGGGAGCTGTTTTTT. It encodes CASSLGQGAGELFF.